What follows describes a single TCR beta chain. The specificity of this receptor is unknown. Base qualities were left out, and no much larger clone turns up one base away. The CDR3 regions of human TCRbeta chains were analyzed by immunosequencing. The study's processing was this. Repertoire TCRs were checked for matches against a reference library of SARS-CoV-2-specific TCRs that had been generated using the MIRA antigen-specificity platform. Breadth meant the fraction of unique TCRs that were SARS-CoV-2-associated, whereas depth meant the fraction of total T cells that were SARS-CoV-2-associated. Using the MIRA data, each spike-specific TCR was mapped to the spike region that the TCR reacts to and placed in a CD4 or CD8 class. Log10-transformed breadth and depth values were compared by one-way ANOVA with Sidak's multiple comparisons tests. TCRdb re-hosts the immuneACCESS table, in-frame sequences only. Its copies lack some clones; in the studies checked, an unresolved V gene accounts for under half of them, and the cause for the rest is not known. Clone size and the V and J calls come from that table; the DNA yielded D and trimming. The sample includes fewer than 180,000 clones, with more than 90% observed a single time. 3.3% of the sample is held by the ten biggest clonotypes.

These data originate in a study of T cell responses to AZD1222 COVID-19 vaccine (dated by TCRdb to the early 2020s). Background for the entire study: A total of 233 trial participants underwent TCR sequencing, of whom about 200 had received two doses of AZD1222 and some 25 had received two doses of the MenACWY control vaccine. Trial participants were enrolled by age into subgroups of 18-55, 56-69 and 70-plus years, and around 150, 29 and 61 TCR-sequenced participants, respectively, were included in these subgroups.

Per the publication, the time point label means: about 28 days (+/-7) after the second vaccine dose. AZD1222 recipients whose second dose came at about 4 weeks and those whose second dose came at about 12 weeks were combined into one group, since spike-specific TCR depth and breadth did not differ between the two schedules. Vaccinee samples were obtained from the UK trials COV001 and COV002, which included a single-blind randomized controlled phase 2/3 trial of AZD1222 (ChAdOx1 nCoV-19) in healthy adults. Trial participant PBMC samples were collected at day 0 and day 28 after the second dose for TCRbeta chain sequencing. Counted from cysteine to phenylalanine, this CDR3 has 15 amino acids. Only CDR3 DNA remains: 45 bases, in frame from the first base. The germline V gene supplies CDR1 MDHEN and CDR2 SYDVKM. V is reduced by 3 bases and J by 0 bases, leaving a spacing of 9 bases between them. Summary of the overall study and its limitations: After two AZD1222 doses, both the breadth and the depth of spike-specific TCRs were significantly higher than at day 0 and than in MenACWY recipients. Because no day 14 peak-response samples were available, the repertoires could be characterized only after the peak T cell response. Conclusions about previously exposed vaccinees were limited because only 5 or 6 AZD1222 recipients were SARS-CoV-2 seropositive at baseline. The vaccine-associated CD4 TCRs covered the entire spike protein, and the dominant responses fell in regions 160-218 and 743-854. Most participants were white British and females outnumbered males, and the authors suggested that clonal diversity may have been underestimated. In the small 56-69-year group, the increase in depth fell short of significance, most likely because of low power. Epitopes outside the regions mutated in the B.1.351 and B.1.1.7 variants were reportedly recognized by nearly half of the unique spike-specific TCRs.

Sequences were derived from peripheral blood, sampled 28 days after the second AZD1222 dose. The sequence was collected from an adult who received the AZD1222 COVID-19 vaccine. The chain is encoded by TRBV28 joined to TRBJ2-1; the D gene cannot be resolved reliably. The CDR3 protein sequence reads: CASSLGSSSYNEQFF. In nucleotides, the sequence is TGTGCCAGCAGTTTGGGCTCGAGCTCCTACAATGAGCAGTTCTTC.